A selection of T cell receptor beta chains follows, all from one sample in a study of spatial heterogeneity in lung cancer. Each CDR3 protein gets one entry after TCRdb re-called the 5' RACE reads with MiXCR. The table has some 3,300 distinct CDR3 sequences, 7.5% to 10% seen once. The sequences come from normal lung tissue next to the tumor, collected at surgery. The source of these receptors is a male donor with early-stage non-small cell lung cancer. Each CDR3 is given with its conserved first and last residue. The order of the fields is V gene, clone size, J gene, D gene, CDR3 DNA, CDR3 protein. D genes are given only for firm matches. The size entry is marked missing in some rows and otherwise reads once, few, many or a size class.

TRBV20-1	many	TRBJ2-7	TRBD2	TGCAGTGCTACGGCGGGAGGGCCGATTTACGAGCAGTACTTC	CSATAGGPIYEQYF
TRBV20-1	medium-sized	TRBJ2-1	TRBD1	TGCAGTGCTAGAGATTGGTCGGGACAGGGACCCTACAATGAGCAGCTCTTC	CSARDWSGQGPYNEQLF
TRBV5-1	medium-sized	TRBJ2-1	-	TGCGCCAGCCGACTCGGGGGTTCCGGCTACAATGAGCAGTTCTTC	CASRLGGSGYNEQFF
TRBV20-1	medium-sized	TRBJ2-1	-	TGCAGTGCTAGACGGTCTTCCTCCTACAATGAGCAGTTCTTC	CSARRSSSYNEQFF
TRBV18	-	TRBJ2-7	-	TGTGCCAGCTCACCACGGAGGACAAGTGACGAGCAGTACTTC	CASSPRRTSDEQYF
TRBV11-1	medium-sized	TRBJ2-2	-	-	CASSLEGTPGSCFF
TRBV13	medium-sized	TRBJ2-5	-	TGTGCCAGCAGCTTGGCAGGCGGGGAGACCCAGTACTTC	CASSLAGGETQYF
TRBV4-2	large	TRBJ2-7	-	TGTGCCAGCAGCCGAGACTCCTACGAGCAGTACTTC	CASSRDSYEQYF
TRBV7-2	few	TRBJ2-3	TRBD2	TGTGCCAGCAGCCGCTCCGGGACTAGCGGGAGGGCCGGAGATACGCAGTATTTT	CASSRSGTSGRAGDTQYF
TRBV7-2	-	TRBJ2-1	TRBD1	TGTGCCAGCAGCCTACTCCCGGGACAGGGTTACAATGAGCAGTTCTTC	CASSLLPGQGYNEQFF
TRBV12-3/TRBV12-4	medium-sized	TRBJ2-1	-	TGTGCCAGCAGTTTCTCACCAGCCGGGGAGCAGTTCTTC	CASSFSPAGEQFF
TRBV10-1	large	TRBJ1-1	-	TGCGCCAGCAGCTTCAAGGGAGACAACACTGAAGCTTTCTTT	CASSFKGDNTEAFF
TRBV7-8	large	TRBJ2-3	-	TGTGCCAGCAGCCAAATGTCAGATACGCAGTATTTT	CASSQMSDTQYF
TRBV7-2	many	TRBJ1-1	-	TGTGCCAGCAGCTTAACGGACACTGAAGCTTTCTTT	CASSLTDTEAFF
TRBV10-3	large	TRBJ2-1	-	TGTGCCATCAGTGTCCGGGACTCCATGGATGAGCAGTTCTTC	CAISVRDSMDEQFF
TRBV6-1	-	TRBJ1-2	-	TGTGCCAGCAGTGAAAGGAAGAACTATGGCTACACCTTC	CASSERKNYGYTF
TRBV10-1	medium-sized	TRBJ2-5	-	TGCGCCAGCAGCGCAACTAGCCGGGGAGAGACCCAGTACTTC	CASSATSRGETQYF
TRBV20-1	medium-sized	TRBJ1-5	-	TGCAGTGCACACGGAGATAGCAATCAGCCCCAGCATTTT	CSAHGDSNQPQHF
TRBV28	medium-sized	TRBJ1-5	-	TGTGCCAGCAGTTTGGGTACGCCCCAGCATTTT	CASSLGTPQHF
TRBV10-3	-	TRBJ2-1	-	TGTGCCATCAGTGAGAGGGGGGAGTTGAGTGAGCAGTTCTTC	CAISERGELSEQFF